These 13 T cell receptor beta chains came from one sample sequenced in a study of response to subunit inactivated influenza vaccine. TCRdb independently ran MiXCR on the RT-PCR reads; one entry per CDR3 protein. The profile covers a few hundred thousand distinct CDR3 sequences, with less than 15% appearing a single time and 8.5% to 14% taken by the ten largest. The sample consisted of PBMCs from blood, taken about 13 days after vaccination. These receptors all stem from a man aged 50 or older who received an inactivated influenza vaccine.

In this sample, this clonotype turned up many times. The chain combines TRBV25-1 with TRBJ1-2; 9 bases fit TRBD1. This CDR3 comprises 16 residues. The germline V gene encodes CDR1 MGHDK and CDR2 SYGVNS. Trimming at V came to 4 bases and at J to 4 bases, leaving 10 bases not matched to a gene. The CDR3 loop is CASSGRPGTGTYGYTF. CDR3 DNA sequence: TGTGCCAGCAGTGGACGCCCCGGGACAGGGACCTATGGCTACACCTTC.

This clonotype was detected only a few times. This chain links TRBV6-5 with TRBJ2-3; D gene ambiguous. V dropped 2 bases and J dropped 2 bases, with 11 bases sitting between them. The CDR3 runs to 15 residues. The germline V gene encodes CDR1 MNHEY and CDR2 SVGAGI. CDR3 in amino acids: CASSYEDPNTDTQYF. CDR3 nucleotide sequence: TGTGCCAGCAGTTACGAAGACCCGAACACAGATACGCAGTATTTT.

The chain carries TRBV11-2 and TRBJ2-1; 7 positions match TRBD2. Per the germline V gene, CDR1 is SGHAT and CDR2 is FQNNGV. The CDR3 spans 13 residues. The V segment lost 6 bases and the J segment 7 bases; nucleotides outside the gene matches: 6. The CDR3 loop is CASSPGTINEQFF. The CDR3 coding sequence is TGTGCCAGCAGTCCCGGGACTATTAATGAGCAGTTCTTC.

Only a few counts were recorded for this clonotype. The chain combines TRBV5-5 with TRBJ2-5; unclear D gene. The CDR3 runs to 14 residues. Trimming removed 1 base from V and 0 bases from J, with 7 bases in between. Germline CDR1 is SGHKS and CDR2 is YYEKEE (reference sequence). The CDR3 DNA reads as TGTGCCAGCAGCTTGCTTGGAGACCAAGAGACCCAGTACTTC. This gives the protein CASSLLGDQETQYF.

This clonotype has at least ten counts. The chain employs TRBV28 and TRBJ2-1; D unresolved. Germline CDR1 and CDR2: MDHEN and SYDVKM. The CDR3 is 12 residues long. Trimming pared 2 bases from V and 6 bases from J, leaving 5 bases between. The CDR3 loop reads CASSLRSNEQFF. The DNA of the CDR3 is TGTGCCAGCAGTTTAAGGAGCAATGAGCAGTTCTTC.

Points on this clonotype: The conserved closing phenylalanine or tryptophan is absent in this CDR3, likely reflecting a read error. The rearrangement uses TRBV20-1 and TRBJ1-2; D not certain. Trimming left V 0 bases short and J 5 bases short, with 13 bases between. The CDR3 spans 14 residues. Per germline, CDR1 DFQATT and CDR2 SNEGSKA (reference sequence). For the CDR3, the DNA is TGCAGTGCTAGAGATATAGGTCAGAGTTATGGCTACACCTAC. It yields the protein CSARDIGQSYGYTY.

There are many counts of this clonotype. The chain has TRBV7-9 and TRBJ1-2; TRBD1 matches 7 bases. CDR1 is SEHNR and CDR2 is FQNEAQ in the germline V gene (reference sequence). Trimming cost V 5 bases and J 4 bases; bases outside gene matches: 13. The CDR3 is made up of 16 amino acids. CDR3 sequence reads: CASSPLTGALGYGYTF. CDR3 coding DNA: TGTGCCAGCAGCCCCCTAACAGGGGCTCTGGGCTATGGCTACACCTTC.

The J gene is TRBJ2-3, the V gene TRBV29-1; unclear D gene. Germline loops: CDR1 SQVTM, CDR2 ANQGSEA. V was pared by 3 bases and J by 9 bases, with 13 bases between. The CDR3 spans 12 residues. This chain's CDR3 is CSVDPRSGTQYF. The CDR3 DNA is TGCAGCGTTGATCCCCGGTCCGGGACGCAGTATTTT.

This clonotype was seen a few times. V is TRBV9 and J is TRBJ2-7; no clear D. The CDR3 sequence is 15 residues long. CDR1 is SGDLS, CDR2 YYNGEE, per germline. Trimming left V 0 bases short and J 1 base short, with 11 bases between. The CDR3 loop is CASSVVPGPSYEQYF. The CDR3 coding sequence is TGTGCCAGCAGCGTAGTTCCTGGTCCTTCCTACGAGCAGTACTTC.

This sequence joins TRBV20-1 and TRBJ2-3; 11 positions match TRBD2. Germline trimming cut 3 bases from V and 6 bases from J; bases unmatched to any gene: 5. The CDR3 runs 14 residues. Germline CDR1 is DFQATT and CDR2 is SNEGSKA (reference sequence). CDR3 in amino acids: CSASSRTSGDTQYF. The CDR3, as DNA: TGCAGTGCTAGTTCACGGACTAGCGGGGATACGCAGTATTTT.

The chain employs TRBV20-1 and TRBJ2-7; 11 positions match TRBD2. Germline values: CDR1 DFQATT, CDR2 SNEGSKA (reference sequence). This CDR3 comprises 18 residues. V was pared by 0 bases and J by 2 bases, with 12 bases of the junction left unmatched. CDR3 coding DNA: TGCAGTGCTAGAGATCTGGCTAGCGGGAGGCCGAGACCCTACGAGCAGTACTTC. It encodes CSARDLASGRPRPYEQYF.

This clonotype was detected only a few times. The chain links TRBV24-1 to TRBJ2-2, with D perhaps TRBD2 (5 bases). This CDR3 is built from 14 residues. Germline loops: CDR1 KGHDR, CDR2 SFDVKD. V dropped 5 bases and J dropped 1 base, with 7 bases sitting between them. The CDR3 loop reads CATSAGWNTGELFF. The CDR3 DNA sequence: TGTGCCACCAGTGCGGGATGGAACACCGGGGAGCTGTTTTTT.

This clonotype has only a few counts. V and J are TRBV28 and TRBJ2-1; the D is unclear. The CDR3 is made up of 12 amino acids. V was pared by 2 bases and J by 5 bases, with 4 bases between. Germline CDR1 is MDHEN and CDR2 is SYDVKM. Here the CDR3 DNA reads TGTGCCAGCAGTTTAACCCACAATGAGCAGTTCTTC. Encoded protein: CASSLTHNEQFF.